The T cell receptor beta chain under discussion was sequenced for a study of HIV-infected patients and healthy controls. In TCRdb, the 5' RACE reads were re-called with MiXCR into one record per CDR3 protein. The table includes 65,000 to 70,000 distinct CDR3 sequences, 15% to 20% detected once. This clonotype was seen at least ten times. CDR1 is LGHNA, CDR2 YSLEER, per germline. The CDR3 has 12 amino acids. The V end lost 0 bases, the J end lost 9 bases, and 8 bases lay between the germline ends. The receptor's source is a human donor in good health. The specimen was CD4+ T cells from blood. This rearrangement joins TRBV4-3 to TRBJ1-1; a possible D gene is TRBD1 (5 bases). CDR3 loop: CASSQETGKAFF. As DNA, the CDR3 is TGCGCCAGCAGCCAAGAAACAGGAAAAGCTTTCTTT.